A single sample gave rise to the 8 T cell receptor beta chains below, sequenced in a study of breast tumors, draining lymph nodes, adjacent tissues (dated by TCRdb to 2016 to 2018). The lymph node samples were taken from the axillary draining lymph nodes of breast cancer patients. Library preparation used multiplex PCR. These reads were obtained on an Illumina HiSeq 2000. TCRdb passed the public sequencing reads through fastp at Q25 and MiXCR, retaining productive beta sequences. Each CDR3 protein appears once, grouped with its most common genes and DNA. This sample gives about 110,000 distinct CDR3 sequences in total; more than 25% of them show up just once. The ten largest clonotypes hold approximately 5% of the sample. Sequences were obtained from axillary lymph node tissue. The origin of the receptors is a female donor with breast cancer. Some clones in this sample may be carry-over from other donors' samples.

The chain uses TRBV9 and TRBJ2-7; 7 nucleotides align to TRBD1. The CDR3 spans 14 residues. In germline, CDR1 is SGDLS, CDR2 YYNGEE. Trimming at V came to 10 bases and at J to 9 bases, leaving 19 bases not matched to a gene. In DNA form, the CDR3 reads TGTGCCGGCGCCGTCGGAGCAGGGGGTAACGGGCAGTACTTC. Amino acid sequence: CAGAVGAGGNGQYF.

The chain carries TRBV20-1 and TRBJ2-5; 9 positions agree with TRBD1. The CDR3 is 15 residues long. CDR1 is DFQATT, CDR2 SNEGSKA, per germline (reference sequence). Trimming cost V 0 bases and J 9 bases; bases outside gene matches: 11. CDR3 bases: TGCAGTGCTAGAGATGGTGGGACAGGGAGTCGGTCCCAGTACTTC. This sequence encodes CSARDGGTGSRSQYF.

There are a few counts of this clonotype. The chain has TRBV2 and TRBJ1-5, with 7 bases lining up with TRBD1. With 5 bases clipped from V and 2 bases from J, the junction kept 0 bases outside the gene matches. Germline lookup yields CDR1 SNHLY and CDR2 FYNNEI. The CDR3 has 13 amino acids. The CDR3 sequence is CASSTGGNQPQHF. Written as DNA, the CDR3 is TGTGCCAGCAGTACAGGGGGCAATCAGCCCCAGCATTTT.

The chain combines TRBV7-3 with TRBJ2-1; 9 nucleotides line up with TRBD2. The germline V gene encodes CDR1 SGHTA and CDR2 FQGTGA. The J segment lost 2 bases and the V segment lost 5 bases, leaving 10 bases of the junction unmatched. CDR3 length: 17 amino acids. The CDR3 sequence: CASSKDRREGPYNEQFF. CDR3 nucleotides: TGTGCCAGCAGCAAGGACAGGCGGGAGGGCCCCTACAATGAGCAGTTCTTC.

This clonotype was found many times. The rearrangement links TRBV25-1 to TRBJ2-1; D assignment may be TRBD1 or TRBD2 (6 bases each). The CDR3 spans 13 residues. CDR1 and CDR2 from the germline V gene are MGHDK and SYGVNS. Trimming removed 2 bases at V and 8 bases at J, with 10 bases between. The CDR3 reads CASSERGRDEQFF. Written as DNA, the CDR3 is TGTGCCAGCAGTGAACGGGGGCGGGATGAGCAGTTCTTC.

This clonotype was seen at least ten times. The chain joins TRBV7-6 to TRBJ2-5; D is perhaps TRBD1 or TRBD2 (5 bases each). There are 15 residues in the CDR3. The ends were cut back, 3 bases at V and 4 bases at J, with 15 bases in the middle. Germline CDR1 is SGHVS and CDR2 is FNYEAQ. The CDR3 loop reads CASSFGTAGGETQYF. For the CDR3, the DNA is TGTGCCAGCAGCTTCGGGACGGCAGGAGGAGAGACCCAGTACTTC.

This clonotype has at least ten counts. CDR3 in amino acids: CASSHTGATQYF. CDR3 sequence (DNA): TGCGCCAGCAGCCATACCGGGGCTACGCAGTATTTT. This chain connects TRBV4-3 to TRBJ2-3; D is possibly TRBD1 or TRBD2 (5 bases each). The CDR3 is 12 amino acids. In germline, CDR1 is LGHNA, CDR2 YSLEER. V was pared by 3 bases and J by 8 bases, with 9 bases between.

This clonotype was counted many times. The rearrangement links TRBV20-1 to TRBJ2-7, with 12 bases lining up with TRBD2. Germline CDR1 DFQATT, CDR2 SNEGSKA (reference sequence). The junction had 6 bases not matched to a gene; V was cut back by 2 bases and J by 4 bases. This CDR3 is 15 amino acids long. The CDR3 coding sequence is TGCAGTGCTAGACAACTAGCGGGGGGAATTTACGAGCAGTACTTC. It translates to CSARQLAGGIYEQYF.